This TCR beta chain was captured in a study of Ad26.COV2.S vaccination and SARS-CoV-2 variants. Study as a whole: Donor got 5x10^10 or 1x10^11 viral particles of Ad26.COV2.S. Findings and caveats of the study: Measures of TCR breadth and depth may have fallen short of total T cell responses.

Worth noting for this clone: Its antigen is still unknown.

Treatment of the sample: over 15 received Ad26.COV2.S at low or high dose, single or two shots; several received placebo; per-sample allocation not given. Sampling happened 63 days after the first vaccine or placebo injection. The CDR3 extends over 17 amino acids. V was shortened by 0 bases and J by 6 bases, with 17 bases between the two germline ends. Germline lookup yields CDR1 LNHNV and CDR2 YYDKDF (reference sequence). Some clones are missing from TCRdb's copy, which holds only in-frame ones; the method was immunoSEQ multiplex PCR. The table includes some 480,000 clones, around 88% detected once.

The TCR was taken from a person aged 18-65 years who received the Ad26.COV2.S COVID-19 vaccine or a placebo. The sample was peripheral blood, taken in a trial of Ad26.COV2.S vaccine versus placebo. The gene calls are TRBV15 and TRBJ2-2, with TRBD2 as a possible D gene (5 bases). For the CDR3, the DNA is TGTGCCACCAGCAGAGATAGCGCACCGGTCTTGGCCGGGGAGCTGTTTTTT. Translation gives CATSRDSAPVLAGELFF.